The rows below give T cell receptor beta chains drawn from one sample of a study of T cells in Graves' hyperthyroidism and ophthalmopathy. Each CDR3 protein is one row after TCRdb ran MiXCR on the multiplex PCR reads. This table holds around 600,000 distinct CDR3 sequences, 15% to 18% found once. The sample was blood. These receptors all come from a woman between 25 and 40 years old with Graves' hyperthyroidism. The CDR3 runs from the conserved cysteine through the conserved F or W. Fields, in order: J gene, D gene, clone size, V gene, CDR3 DNA, CDR3 protein. The D gene is left open where the match is weak. The listing skips clone size in some rows; elsewhere it reads once, few, many or a size class.

J gene: TRBJ2-7
D gene: TRBD1
clone size: NA
V gene: TRBV20-1
CDR3 DNA: TGCAGTGCCAACGGGGACAGCTTCTACGAGCAGTACTTC
CDR3 protein: CSANGDSFYEQYF

J gene: TRBJ2-7
D gene: NA
clone size: NA
V gene: TRBV30
CDR3 DNA: TGTGCCTGGAGTACCGCAGGGTCCGCGCAGTACTTC
CDR3 protein: CAWSTAGSAQYF

J gene: TRBJ2-7
D gene: NA
clone size: many
V gene: TRBV2
CDR3 DNA: TGTGCCAGCAGTGCAAGAGGGACCTCCTACGAGCAGTACTTC
CDR3 protein: CASSARGTSYEQYF

J gene: TRBJ2-1
D gene: NA
clone size: NA
V gene: TRBV14
CDR3 DNA: TGTGCCAGCAGCCCCAACCTGACTAGAATCTACAATGAGCAGTTCTTC
CDR3 protein: CASSPNLTRIYNEQFF

J gene: TRBJ2-1
D gene: TRBD2
clone size: many
V gene: TRBV7-2
CDR3 DNA: TGTGCCAGCAGCCCGGGACTAGGAGACAATGAGCAGTTCTTC
CDR3 protein: CASSPGLGDNEQFF

J gene: TRBJ2-7
D gene: TRBD2
clone size: NA
V gene: TRBV5-1
CDR3 DNA: TGCGCCAGCAGCTTGGCTGCGTCGGGGGGCTACGAGCAGTACTTC
CDR3 protein: CASSLAASGGYEQYF

J gene: TRBJ2-4
D gene: NA
clone size: many
V gene: TRBV5-6
CDR3 DNA: TGTGCCAGCAGCTTGGACAGGGAGAGAAAAAACATTCAGTACTTC
CDR3 protein: CASSLDRERKNIQYF

J gene: TRBJ1-1
D gene: NA
clone size: many
V gene: TRBV6-2/TRBV6-3
CDR3 DNA: TGTGCCACCCTACTGTCGGGGAGCACTGAAGCTTTCTTT
CDR3 protein: CATLLSGSTEAFF

J gene: TRBJ2-1
D gene: NA
clone size: many
V gene: TRBV7-2
CDR3 DNA: TGTGCCAGCAGAAGTACAGGGTGGCATGAGCAGTTCTTC
CDR3 protein: CASRSTGWHEQFF

J gene: TRBJ2-2
D gene: NA
clone size: many
V gene: TRBV12-3/TRBV12-4
CDR3 DNA: TGTGCCAGCAGCCCGTGGGGGGGCGCGAACACCGGGGAGCTGTTTTTT
CDR3 protein: CASSPWGGANTGELFF

J gene: TRBJ2-3
D gene: NA
clone size: many
V gene: TRBV7-2
CDR3 DNA: TGTGCCAGCAGCTTCGGGCTGGGCGGCACAGATACGCAGTATTTT
CDR3 protein: CASSFGLGGTDTQYF

J gene: TRBJ2-7
D gene: TRBD2
clone size: NA
V gene: TRBV12-3/TRBV12-4
CDR3 DNA: TGTGCCAGCACCTCACTAGCGGACTACGGGCAGTACTTC
CDR3 protein: CASTSLADYGQYF

J gene: TRBJ2-1
D gene: NA
clone size: many
V gene: TRBV2
CDR3 DNA: TGTGCCAGCAGGACAGGATACAATGAGCAGTTCTTC
CDR3 protein: CASRTGYNEQFF

J gene: TRBJ2-7
D gene: NA
clone size: NA
V gene: TRBV7-9
CDR3 DNA: TGTGCCAGCAGCCCTGAATCGGGAGAAGAGCAGTACTTC
CDR3 protein: CASSPESGEEQYF

J gene: TRBJ2-2
D gene: TRBD2
clone size: few
V gene: TRBV5-1
CDR3 DNA: TGCGCCAGCAGTAGCGGGAGACTTGACACCGGGGAGCTGTTTTTT
CDR3 protein: CASSSGRLDTGELFF

J gene: TRBJ2-7
D gene: NA
clone size: many
V gene: TRBV6-1
CDR3 DNA: TGTGCCACATCCCCGGTGGGGGTGCCCTACGAGCAGTACTTC
CDR3 protein: CATSPVGVPYEQYF

J gene: TRBJ2-2
D gene: NA
clone size: few
V gene: TRBV10-2
CDR3 DNA: TGCGCCAGCAATTCCCAGGGGAGAAACACCGGGGAGCTGTTTTTT
CDR3 protein: CASNSQGRNTGELFF

J gene: TRBJ2-2
D gene: NA
clone size: many
V gene: TRBV24-1
CDR3 DNA: TGTGCCACCAGTGATTTGTCGTGGGACGGGGAGCTGTTTTTT
CDR3 protein: CATSDLSWDGELFF

J gene: TRBJ2-5
D gene: TRBD2
clone size: many
V gene: TRBV9
CDR3 DNA: TGTGCCAGCAGCGTAGACCGGGGGGGCCGAGAGACCCAGTACTTC
CDR3 protein: CASSVDRGGRETQYF

J gene: TRBJ1-2
D gene: NA
clone size: many
V gene: TRBV20-1
CDR3 DNA: TGCAGTGCTAGACCCAGGGGCCCTTCGTATGGCTACACCTTC
CDR3 protein: CSARPRGPSYGYTF

J gene: TRBJ2-7
D gene: TRBD2
clone size: few
V gene: TRBV20-1
CDR3 DNA: TGCAGTGCCAATTCCGGGACTAGCCTTTTGGAGCAGTACTTC
CDR3 protein: CSANSGTSLLEQYF

J gene: TRBJ1-3
D gene: NA
clone size: NA
V gene: TRBV10-3
CDR3 DNA: TGTGCCATAGGAGGCGGAAACACCATATATTTT
CDR3 protein: CAIGGGNTIYF

J gene: TRBJ2-1
D gene: TRBD2
clone size: many
V gene: TRBV20-1
CDR3 DNA: TGCAGTGCTCCTCGGACTAGCGGACCCAGCTCCTACAATGAGCAGTTCTTC
CDR3 protein: CSAPRTSGPSSYNEQFF

J gene: TRBJ2-2
D gene: TRBD1
clone size: NA
V gene: TRBV25-1
CDR3 DNA: TGTGCCAGCACCGACAGGGACCCCCCGTGGGAGCTGTTTTTT
CDR3 protein: CASTDRDPPWELFF

J gene: TRBJ2-1
D gene: TRBD2
clone size: few
V gene: TRBV13
CDR3 DNA: TGTGCCAGCAGCGACGGACTAGCGGACAATGAGCAGTTCTTC
CDR3 protein: CASSDGLADNEQFF

J gene: TRBJ2-2
D gene: NA
clone size: few
V gene: TRBV30
CDR3 DNA: TGTGCCTGGACCAAGACTAGTTTCACCGGGGAGCTGTTTTTT
CDR3 protein: CAWTKTSFTGELFF

J gene: TRBJ1-6
D gene: NA
clone size: many
V gene: TRBV12-3/TRBV12-4
CDR3 DNA: TGTGCCAGCAGTTTAGACACCCCGTCCCTCCACTTT
CDR3 protein: CASSLDTPSLHF

J gene: TRBJ1-3
D gene: NA
clone size: NA
V gene: TRBV11-1
CDR3 DNA: TGTGCCAGCAGAAACACCTCTGGAAACACCATATATTTT
CDR3 protein: CASRNTSGNTIYF

J gene: TRBJ2-1
D gene: NA
clone size: many
V gene: TRBV20-1
CDR3 DNA: TGCAGTGCTAGAGATACAGGGAGCTCCTACAATGAGCAGTTCTTC
CDR3 protein: CSARDTGSSYNEQFF

J gene: TRBJ2-5
D gene: NA
clone size: few
V gene: TRBV29-1
CDR3 DNA: TGCAGCGTTGTGGGGGGGACAGGTTCGGTGGGGGGTAAGACCCAGTACTTC
CDR3 protein: CSVVGGTGSVGGKTQYF

J gene: TRBJ2-7
D gene: NA
clone size: NA
V gene: TRBV7-6
CDR3 DNA: TGTGCCAGCAGCTCCCTCAGGTCCTACGAGCAGTACTTC
CDR3 protein: CASSSLRSYEQYF

J gene: TRBJ2-7
D gene: NA
clone size: many
V gene: TRBV30
CDR3 DNA: TGTGCCTGCAAGACGGGGGACTACGAGCAGTACTTC
CDR3 protein: CACKTGDYEQYF

J gene: TRBJ2-1
D gene: TRBD2
clone size: many
V gene: TRBV7-9
CDR3 DNA: TGTGCCAGCAGCTTAAGTCTAGCGGGAGGATCCTCCTACAATGAGCAGTTCTTC
CDR3 protein: CASSLSLAGGSSYNEQFF

J gene: TRBJ2-3
D gene: NA
clone size: NA
V gene: TRBV5-6
CDR3 DNA: TGTGCCAGCAGCTTTGCACGCACAGATACGCAGTATTTT
CDR3 protein: CASSFARTDTQYF

J gene: TRBJ2-1
D gene: NA
clone size: NA
V gene: TRBV19
CDR3 DNA: TGTGCCAGTAGCCCAAGGCGGAGGGTACAGTTCTTC
CDR3 protein: CASSPRRRVQFF

J gene: TRBJ2-7
D gene: NA
clone size: many
V gene: TRBV6-2/TRBV6-3
CDR3 DNA: TGTGCCAGCCGACCGCGGCCCTCTCGCGCTTCCGACGAGCAGTACTTC
CDR3 protein: CASRPRPSRASDEQYF

J gene: TRBJ2-3
D gene: NA
clone size: NA
V gene: TRBV25-1
CDR3 DNA: TGTGCCAGCAGTTTGACCCCTACGGACACAGATACGCAGTATTTT
CDR3 protein: CASSLTPTDTDTQYF

J gene: TRBJ2-5
D gene: TRBD2
clone size: many
V gene: TRBV5-1
CDR3 DNA: TGCGCCAGCAGCTTGGTATTAGCGGGAGGCCCATACCAAGAGACCCAGTACTTC
CDR3 protein: CASSLVLAGGPYQETQYF

J gene: TRBJ1-6
D gene: TRBD1
clone size: few
V gene: TRBV12-3/TRBV12-4
CDR3 DNA: TGTGCCAGCAGCCCCGAGACAGGGTATAATTCACCCCTCCACTTT
CDR3 protein: CASSPETGYNSPLHF

J gene: TRBJ2-2
D gene: NA
clone size: NA
V gene: TRBV19
CDR3 DNA: TGTGCCAGTAGGGCTGGCCTCACCGGGGAGCTGTTTTTT
CDR3 protein: CASRAGLTGELFF

J gene: TRBJ2-7
D gene: TRBD1
clone size: many
V gene: TRBV18
CDR3 DNA: TGTGCCAGCTCACCAAGACGGACAGGGGGCTACGAGCAGTACTTC
CDR3 protein: CASSPRRTGGYEQYF